This T cell receptor beta chain emerged from a study of blood T cell repertoires in COVID-19. In the original analysis: Reference gene primer amplification gave estimated nucleated cell counts. The assay was immunoSEQ multiplex PCR, and TCRdb's table has in-frame clones only and misses some. D and trimming come from the DNA, and the V and J calls and clone size come from that table. The data hold more than 60,000 clones, with 75% to 90% observed a single time. The CDR3 covers 11 residues. V was cut by 5 bases and J by 13 bases, with 15 bases left in between. Germline assignment: CDR1 SGHNT and CDR2 YENEEA.

The sample consisted of peripheral blood. This TCR was recovered from an elderly man with COVID-19, enrolled during active disease. The V call is TRBV11-3, the J call TRBJ2-7; D is ambiguous. The DNA of the CDR3 is TGTGCCAGCAGCCACTCCGGTCTGCTATACTTC. Amino acid sequence: CASSHSGLLYF.